The rows below give T cell receptor beta chains drawn from one sample of a study of blood T cell repertoires in COVID-19. Generated by immunoSEQ multiplex PCR, the TCRdb table keeps only in-frame clones and is missing some. This sample has over 55,000 clones, with approximately 82% found just once. The sample taken for sequencing was peripheral blood. These receptors originate from a man aged 50-59 years with active COVID-19. The CDR3 runs from the conserved cysteine through the conserved F or W. D genes are given only for firm matches. Clone size is stated in some rows and not others, as once, few, many or a class when expanded.

D	V	size	J	DNA	CDR3
TRBD1	TRBV4-1	many	TRBJ2-7	TGCGCCAGCAGCCAAGGGACAGGGACCTTCTACGAGCAGTACTTC	CASSQGTGTFYEQYF
TRBD2	TRBV28	.	TRBJ2-3	TGTGCCAGCAGTCACCACTTTAGCGGGAGGGCGGGAGATACGCAGTATTTT	CASSHHFSGRAGDTQYF
.	TRBV3-1/TRBV3-2	.	TRBJ2-7	TGTGCCAGCAGCTCCGGGGGGCCGGGCGAGCAGTACTTC	CASSSGGPGEQYF
.	TRBV24-1	.	TRBJ1-1	TGTGCCACCAGTGCTACAGGGCGCACTGAAGCTTTCTTT	CATSATGRTEAFF
TRBD2	TRBV4-1	.	TRBJ2-1	TGCGCCACCAGGACTAGCGGGGGGGTTAATGAGCAGTTCTTC	CATRTSGGVNEQFF
TRBD1	TRBV2	.	TRBJ2-3	TGTGCCAGCAGTATAACAGGGGTAGGGACAGATACGCAGTATTTT	CASSITGVGTDTQYF
.	TRBV11-2	.	TRBJ2-1	TGTGCCAGCAGCTTAGATCAGGGCAATGAGCAGTTCTTC	CASSLDQGNEQFF
TRBD2	TRBV3-1/TRBV3-2	once	TRBJ2-3	TGTGCCAGCAGCCTTAGCGGGAGGGGCGATACGCAGTATTTT	CASSLSGRGDTQYF
.	TRBV7-9	.	TRBJ1-6	TGTGCCAGCAGCTTATTACAGGGTAATTCACCCCTCCACTTT	CASSLLQGNSPLHF
TRBD2	TRBV19	.	TRBJ2-7	TGTGCCAGTAGTCCGCCCGGTAGCGGGGACTACGAGCAGTACTTC	CASSPPGSGDYEQYF
.	TRBV6-2/TRBV6-3	once	TRBJ2-3	TGTGCCAGCAGTTCTTGGAGCGGCCGCACAGATACGCAGTATTTT	CASSSWSGRTDTQYF
TRBD1	TRBV4-1	.	TRBJ1-1	TGCGCCAGCAGCCACTCAGGGGGATTTAACACTGAAGCTTTCTTT	CASSHSGGFNTEAFF
.	TRBV9	.	TRBJ1-2	TGTGCCAGCAGCGTAAATTACGGCAGGGGCTATGGCTACACCTTC	CASSVNYGRGYGYTF
TRBD1	TRBV2	once	TRBJ2-3	TGTGCCAGCAGTGTCACAGGGGGTGATGTAGATACGCAGTATTTT	CASSVTGGDVDTQYF
TRBD2	TRBV10-1	.	TRBJ2-1	TGCGCCAGCAGTGTCACGGACGGGGGACTAGCGGGATACAATGAGCAGTTCTTC	CASSVTDGGLAGYNEQFF
TRBD1	TRBV12-3/TRBV12-4	.	TRBJ1-3	TGTGCCAGCACCTCAGGGGGCGGAAACACCATATATTTT	CASTSGGGNTIYF
.	TRBV9	once	TRBJ2-2	TGTGCCAGCAGCGCGGGGTTGGTCGACACCGGGGAGCTGTTTTTT	CASSAGLVDTGELFF
.	TRBV3-1/TRBV3-2	.	TRBJ1-1	TGTGCCAGCAGCCCACCATCTGGACAGCCTTACACTGAAGCTTTCTTT	CASSPPSGQPYTEAFF
TRBD1	TRBV4-1	.	TRBJ1-1	TGCGCCAGCAGCCAACAGGAGGGGGCTGAGTTGGCTGAAGCTTTCTTT	CASSQQEGAELAEAFF
TRBD1	TRBV6-2/TRBV6-3	.	TRBJ1-3	TGTGCCAGCAGTTTTTCGACAGGGGACTCTGGAAACACCATATATTTT	CASSFSTGDSGNTIYF
TRBD1	TRBV18	.	TRBJ1-2	TGTGCCAGCTCACCGGGACAGGGGGACTATGGCTACACCTTC	CASSPGQGDYGYTF
.	TRBV9	.	TRBJ1-3	TGTGCCAGCAGCGAATCGACAGGTAACTCTGGAAACACCATATATTTT	CASSESTGNSGNTIYF
TRBD2	TRBV6-5	.	TRBJ2-5	TGTGCCAGCAACATAGCGGGGGGGCAAGAGACCCAGTACTTC	CASNIAGGQETQYF
TRBD1	TRBV6-2/TRBV6-3	.	TRBJ1-2	TGTGCCAGCAGCCGCGAGACAGGGAGCGGCTATGGCTACACCTTC	CASSRETGSGYGYTF
TRBD2	TRBV5-8	few	TRBJ2-1	TGTGCCAGCAGCGCTAGCAGCGGGGGGGCCAATTACAATGAGCAGTTCTTC	CASSASSGGANYNEQFF
TRBD2	TRBV11-2	.	TRBJ2-1	TGTGCCAGCAGCTTCTCCGGGGGGGATGAGCAGTTCTTC	CASSFSGGDEQFF
.	TRBV28	.	TRBJ1-5	TGTGCCAGCAGTTGGGGGGGCCGCAGCAATCAGCCCCAGCATTTT	CASSWGGRSNQPQHF
.	TRBV27	once	TRBJ2-7	TGTGCCAGCAGTTTTGCCCGTAGCTACGAGCAGTACTTC	CASSFARSYEQYF
.	TRBV27	.	TRBJ2-3	TGTGCCAGCAGGGCACAGGGATGGGATACGCAGTATTTT	CASRAQGWDTQYF
TRBD1	TRBV7-2	.	TRBJ1-6	TGTGCCAGCAGCTTAAGCAGGGGGCACAATTCACCCCTCCACTTT	CASSLSRGHNSPLHF
.	TRBV14	.	TRBJ1-6	TGTGCCAGCAGCCAAGGGCAGCGCTATAATTCACCCCTCCACTTT	CASSQGQRYNSPLHF
.	TRBV24-1	.	TRBJ1-2	TGTGCCACCAGTGACGCCGGGGGGACCTATGGCTACACCTTC	CATSDAGGTYGYTF
.	TRBV5-8	.	TRBJ1-5	TGTGCCAGCAGCTTGCCCCGCAGGGAAGGGAATCAGCCCCAGCATTTT	CASSLPRREGNQPQHF
.	TRBV29-1	.	TRBJ1-3	TGCAGCGTTCCCGGAGCCTCTGGAAACACCATATATTTT	CSVPGASGNTIYF
TRBD2	TRBV5-1	.	TRBJ2-7	TGCGCCAGCAGCTTGACTAGCGGGGCCTACTACGAGCAGTACTTC	CASSLTSGAYYEQYF
.	TRBV6-4	few	TRBJ1-2	TGTGCCAGCAGTGACTCACAGATTTCGTATGGCTACACCTTC	CASSDSQISYGYTF
TRBD1	TRBV9	once	TRBJ1-2	TGTGCCAGCAGCGTAGGAGGGGGCATTAACTATGGCTACACCTTC	CASSVGGGINYGYTF
.	TRBV6-2/TRBV6-3	.	TRBJ1-1	TGTGCCAGCAGCCCCAGGGGTAACACTGAAGCTTTCTTT	CASSPRGNTEAFF
.	TRBV12-3/TRBV12-4	.	TRBJ1-3	TGTGCCAGCAGTTTCCCTCTCGGAAACACCATATATTTT	CASSFPLGNTIYF
TRBD1	TRBV9	few	TRBJ1-4	TGTGCCAGCAGCGTAGTACAGGGGGCGGATGAAAAACTGTTTTTT	CASSVVQGADEKLFF
.	TRBV27	.	TRBJ2-2	TGTGCCAGCAGTTTACTTCGAGACTATAAAAACACCGGGGAGCTGTTTTTT	CASSLLRDYKNTGELFF
.	TRBV30	once	TRBJ1-6	TGTGCCTGGAGTTCGGGGGGGCGCGGTTCACCCCTCCACTTT	CAWSSGGRGSPLHF
.	TRBV9	.	TRBJ1-5	TGTGCCAGCAGCGGCCTCGGGAGCAATCAGCCCCAGCATTTT	CASSGLGSNQPQHF
TRBD2	TRBV3-1/TRBV3-2	.	TRBJ2-7	TGTGCCAGCAGCCATCCGGGGCGGGGGGCCTGTCTCCTCTACGAGCAGTACTTC	CASSHPGRGACLLYEQYF
TRBD1	TRBV7-2	.	TRBJ2-7	TGTGCCAGCAGCTCACCTCCACAGGGGGCTTCGCCCTACGAGCAGTACTTC	CASSSPPQGASPYEQYF
TRBD2	TRBV9	once	TRBJ2-1	TGTGCCAGCAGCGATAGCGGGAGGAAGGATGAGCAGTTCTTC	CASSDSGRKDEQFF
TRBD2	TRBV5-6	.	TRBJ2-7	TGTGCCAGCAGCTTTACTGATTTCCTCGGACTAGCACACGAGCAGTACTTC	CASSFTDFLGLAHEQYF
.	TRBV19	.	TRBJ2-2	TGTGCCAGTAGTATAGGGCCTGCCACCGGGGAGCTGTTTTTT	CASSIGPATGELFF
.	TRBV7-2	.	TRBJ2-3	TGTGCCAGCAGCTTAGAGAGTCAAGCGGGCACAGATACGCAGTATTTT	CASSLESQAGTDTQYF
.	TRBV7-9	few	TRBJ2-7	TGTGCCAGCAGCTCGGGTGGGAGCTCCTACGAGCAGTACTTC	CASSSGGSSYEQYF
.	TRBV4-1	.	TRBJ1-2	TGCGCCAGCAGGGGTCTAGTCGGCAGCACAACCTATGGCTACACCTTC	CASRGLVGSTTYGYTF
.	TRBV4-1	.	TRBJ1-3	TGCGCCAGCAGCCTAAGCGACAGGACCGGAAACACCATATATTTT	CASSLSDRTGNTIYF
.	TRBV6-5	.	TRBJ2-2	TGTGCCAGCAGGGGACACAGCACCGGGGAGCTGTTTTTT	CASRGHSTGELFF
.	TRBV9	.	TRBJ2-7	TGTGCCAGCAGCGCTCGGGACAAACCCTACGAGCAGTACTTC	CASSARDKPYEQYF
TRBD1	TRBV5-1	.	TRBJ1-2	TGCGCCAGCGGGATCTCAGCAGGGACAGGGTACTATGGCTACACCTTC	CASGISAGTGYYGYTF
TRBD1	TRBV3-1/TRBV3-2	.	TRBJ2-1	TGTGCCAGCAGCCAAGTAATGTTACAGGGGGCCAATGAGCAGTTCTTC	CASSQVMLQGANEQFF
TRBD1	TRBV5-8	once	TRBJ2-1	TGTGCCAGCAGCTTGGGGACAGGAATTGTTGGCGATGAGCAGTTCTTC	CASSLGTGIVGDEQFF
.	TRBV7-2	few	TRBJ1-2	TGTGCCAGCAGCCCGGGAGGGGGGAGTGACTATGGCTACACCTTC	CASSPGGGSDYGYTF
.	TRBV6-6	.	TRBJ1-2	TGTGCCAGCAGTTACCCCTCCGAGGGCGACTATGGCTACACCTTC	CASSYPSEGDYGYTF
TRBD1	TRBV29-1	.	TRBJ2-5	TGCAGCTCACCGACAAGGGGGCCGGAGACCCAGTACTTC	CSSPTRGPETQYF